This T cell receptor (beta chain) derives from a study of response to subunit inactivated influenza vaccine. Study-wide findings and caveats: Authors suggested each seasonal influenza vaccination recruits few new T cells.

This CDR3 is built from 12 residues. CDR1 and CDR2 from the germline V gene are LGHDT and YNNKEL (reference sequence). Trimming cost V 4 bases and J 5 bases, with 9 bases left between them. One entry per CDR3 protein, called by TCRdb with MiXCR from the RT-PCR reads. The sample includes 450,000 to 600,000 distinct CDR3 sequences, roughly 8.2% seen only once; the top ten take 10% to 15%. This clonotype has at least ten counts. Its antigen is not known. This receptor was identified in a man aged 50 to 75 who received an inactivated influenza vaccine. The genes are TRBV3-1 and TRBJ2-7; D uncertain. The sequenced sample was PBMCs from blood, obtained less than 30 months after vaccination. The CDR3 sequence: CASSPGPDEQYF. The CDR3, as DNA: TGTGCCAGCAGCCCTGGACCTGACGAGCAGTACTTC.